Detailed here is one T cell receptor (beta chain). Its binding antigen is unknown. Base-call qualities are not available, and no considerably larger clone is one nucleotide away. The record originates from a study of Tregs in tolerant kidney transplant recipients (dated by TCRdb to about 2019). For the study in its entirety: The transplants used related donors with nonmyeloablative bone marrow transplantation, and mixed chimerism in the human trials was transient. Before combined kidney and bone marrow transplantation, this study identified donor-specific regulatory T cells using TCRbeta sequencing and then followed those same cells after transplant. General conclusions and limits of the study: The study was limited by small patient numbers, and the findings need validation in larger populations and under other immunosuppression protocols. The most biologically relevant and donor-specific TCRbeta repertoire appeared to be identified by expanding Tregs with activated donor B cells. Biological reproducibility was not directly addressed, though technical replication error appeared minimal. Because the PCR primers were changed over time for some patients, nucleotide-level comparison could not be performed across the samples from those patients. In tolerant patients, the expansion of donor-specific Tregs was greater than global Treg expansion, suggesting that the expansion was antigen-driven rather than nonspecific.

The time point label on this specimen signifies: blood sample drawn before combined kidney and bone marrow transplant. Thawed PBMCs were FACS-sorted into unstimulated Tregs (CD4+CD25+CD127-), CD4+ non-Tregs (CD4+CD25-), CD4 cells and CD8 cells. Prior to Treg sorting, thawed PBMCs were rested overnight at 37 degrees C with approximately 210 IU/ml IL-2. The patients were a handful of recipients of combined kidney and bone marrow transplants from the ITN036ST trial, and samples were available only for these trial subjects. Healthy control blood was processed by Ficoll density gradient to PBMCs and cryopreserved; patient PBMCs were collected before and after transplant. Genomic DNA was extracted from sorted cells with the QIAGEN DNeasy Blood and Tissue Kit for TCRbeta CDR3 sequencing. High-throughput TCRbeta CDR3 sequencing, including PCR amplification with bias correction and internal controls, was performed commercially through immunoSEQ. The authors' analysis ran thus. A unique productive TCRbeta sequence was defined by the CDR3 nucleotide sequence when primers matched, and otherwise by the CDR3 amino acid sequence together with the Vbeta and Jbeta genes. Sorting error was corrected by removing sequences shared between sorted populations at a frequency ratio of 2:1 or less, and the remaining shared sequences were assigned to the higher population. Donor-reactive sequences were defined as at least 5-fold expanded in CFSE-low cells versus unstimulated cells, with frequency of at least 0.01% in CFSE-low cells. Repertoire divergence was quantified by Jensen-Shannon divergence using the top 100 TCRbeta sequences ranked by frequency. For any sample with multiple sequencing runs, sorting error was corrected in each run separately before the runs were pooled. In TCRdb, the immuneACCESS table is reduced to in-frame sequences with V and J assigned. These tables do not hold every clone; where another copy was compared, an unresolved V gene accounts for under half, and the others remain unexplained. V, J and clone size reflect that table, while D and trimming were determined from the DNA. The sample table holds about 78,000 clones, of which approximately 90% were seen once. The top ten constitute about 0.3% of the sample.

The cysteine opens and the phenylalanine closes a CDR3 of 14 amino acids. Only CDR3 DNA remains: 42 bases, in frame from the first base. Looking up the germline V gene yields CDR1 SGHVS and CDR2 FQNEAQ. Sequenced material: Tregs from blood, taken before the transplant. The chain uses TRBV7-8 and TRBJ2-5; TRBD2 fits 10 bases in the junction. With the DNA end fitting TRBJ2-7 better, the J assignment may be wrong. This sequence was found in a human donor who received a combined kidney and bone marrow transplant. The CDR3 reads as follows: CASSFGSGRFEQYF. The DNA sequence is given as TGTGCCAGCAGCTTTGGTAGCGGGAGGTTCGAGCAGTACTTC.